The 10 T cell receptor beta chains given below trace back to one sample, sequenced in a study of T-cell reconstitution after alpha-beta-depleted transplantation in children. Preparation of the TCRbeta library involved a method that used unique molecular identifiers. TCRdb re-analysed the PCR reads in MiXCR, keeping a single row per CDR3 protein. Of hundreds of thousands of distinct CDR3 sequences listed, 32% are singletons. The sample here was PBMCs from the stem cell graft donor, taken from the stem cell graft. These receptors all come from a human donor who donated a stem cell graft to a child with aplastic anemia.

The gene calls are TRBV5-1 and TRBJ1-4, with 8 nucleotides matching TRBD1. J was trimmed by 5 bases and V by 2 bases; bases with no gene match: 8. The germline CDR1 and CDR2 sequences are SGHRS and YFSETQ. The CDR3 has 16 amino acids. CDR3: CASSLRIQGENEKLFF. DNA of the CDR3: TGCGCCAGCAGCTTACGTATACAGGGGGAGAATGAAAAACTGTTTTTT.

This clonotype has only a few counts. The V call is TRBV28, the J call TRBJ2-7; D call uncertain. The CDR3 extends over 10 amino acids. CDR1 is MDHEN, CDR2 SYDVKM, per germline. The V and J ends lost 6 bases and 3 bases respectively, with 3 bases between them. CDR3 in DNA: TGTGCCAGCAGAAACTACGAGCAGTACTTC. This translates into CASRNYEQYF.

The CDR3 nucleotides are TGTGCCAGCAGCTTTTCCCGGGACCCTATCTCCTACGAGCAGTACGTC. Protein product: CASSFSRDPISYEQYV. This chain connects TRBV11-2 to TRBJ2-7; the D gene could be TRBD1 or TRBD2 (5 bases each). V was trimmed by 3 bases and J by 0 bases, leaving 15 bases between them. The CDR3 is made up of 16 amino acids. Germline-derived CDR1 and CDR2 are SGHAT and FQNNGV.

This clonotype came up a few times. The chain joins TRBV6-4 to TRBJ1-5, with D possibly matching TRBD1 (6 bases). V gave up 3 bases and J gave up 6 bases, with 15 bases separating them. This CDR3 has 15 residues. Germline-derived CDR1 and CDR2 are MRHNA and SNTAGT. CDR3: CASSEVGGAGQPQHF. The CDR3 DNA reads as TGTGCCAGCAGTGAGGTCGGGGGCGCGGGTCAGCCCCAGCATTTT.

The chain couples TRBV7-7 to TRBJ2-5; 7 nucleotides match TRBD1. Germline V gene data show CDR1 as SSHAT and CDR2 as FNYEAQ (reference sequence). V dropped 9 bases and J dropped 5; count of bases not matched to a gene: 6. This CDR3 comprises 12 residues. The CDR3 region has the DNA TGTGCCAGGGACAGGCCCCGGGAGACCCAGTACTTC. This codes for CARDRPRETQYF.

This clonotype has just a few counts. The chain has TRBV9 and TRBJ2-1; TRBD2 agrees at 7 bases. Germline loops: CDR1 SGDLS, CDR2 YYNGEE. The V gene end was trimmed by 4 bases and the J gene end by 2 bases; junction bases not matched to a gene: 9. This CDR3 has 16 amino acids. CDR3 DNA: TGTGCCAGCAGCACGCATAGCGGGTTAACCTACAATGAGCAGTTCTTC. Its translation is CASSTHSGLTYNEQFF.

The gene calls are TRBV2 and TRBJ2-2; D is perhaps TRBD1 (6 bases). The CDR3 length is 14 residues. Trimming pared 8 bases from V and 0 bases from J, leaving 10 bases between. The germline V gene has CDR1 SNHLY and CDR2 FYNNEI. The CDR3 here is CASRAGANTGELFF. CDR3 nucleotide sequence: TGTGCCAGCCGGGCAGGGGCGAACACCGGGGAGCTGTTTTTT.

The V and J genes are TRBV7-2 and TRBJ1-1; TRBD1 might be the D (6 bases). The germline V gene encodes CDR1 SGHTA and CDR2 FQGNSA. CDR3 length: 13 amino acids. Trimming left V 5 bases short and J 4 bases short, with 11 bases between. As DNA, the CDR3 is TGTGCCAGCAGCCCGCCAGGGGTCACTGAAGCTTTCTTT. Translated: CASSPPGVTEAFF.

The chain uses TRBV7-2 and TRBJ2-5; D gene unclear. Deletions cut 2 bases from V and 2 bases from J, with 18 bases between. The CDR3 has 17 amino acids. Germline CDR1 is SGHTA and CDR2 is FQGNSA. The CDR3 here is CASSLSPTSPVQETQYF. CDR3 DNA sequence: TGTGCCAGCAGCTTATCGCCAACCTCGCCGGTACAAGAGACCCAGTACTTC.

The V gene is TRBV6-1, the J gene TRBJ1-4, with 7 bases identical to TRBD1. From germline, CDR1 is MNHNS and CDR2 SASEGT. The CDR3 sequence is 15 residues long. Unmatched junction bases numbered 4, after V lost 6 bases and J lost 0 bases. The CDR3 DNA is TGTGCCAGCAGCTCAGGGGGTGCAACTAATGAAAAACTGTTTTTT. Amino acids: CASSSGGATNEKLFF.